What follows is one T cell receptor beta chain and its context. This record belongs to a study of cytomegalovirus exposure and HLA in healthy donors. Primers included in the PCR were 60 Vbeta and 13 Jbeta primers. The table came from immunoSEQ multiplex PCR; TCRdb's copy has only in-frame clones and leaves some out. The data hold roughly 170,000 clones, with roughly 80% observed a single time. Healthy bone marrow donors formed the donor group. The source is a man aged 30 to 45 in good health and CMV-seropositive. Sequenced: PBMCs.

CDR3 nucleotide sequence: TGTGCCAGCAGCGTATCTCGGGAGCTGTTTTTT. Protein product: CASSVSRELFF. The V call is TRBV9, the J call TRBJ2-2, with unresolved D. V lost 1 base and J lost 9, with 4 bases in between. Looked up from germline, CDR1 is SGDLS and CDR2 is YYNGEE. The CDR3 is made up of 11 amino acids.